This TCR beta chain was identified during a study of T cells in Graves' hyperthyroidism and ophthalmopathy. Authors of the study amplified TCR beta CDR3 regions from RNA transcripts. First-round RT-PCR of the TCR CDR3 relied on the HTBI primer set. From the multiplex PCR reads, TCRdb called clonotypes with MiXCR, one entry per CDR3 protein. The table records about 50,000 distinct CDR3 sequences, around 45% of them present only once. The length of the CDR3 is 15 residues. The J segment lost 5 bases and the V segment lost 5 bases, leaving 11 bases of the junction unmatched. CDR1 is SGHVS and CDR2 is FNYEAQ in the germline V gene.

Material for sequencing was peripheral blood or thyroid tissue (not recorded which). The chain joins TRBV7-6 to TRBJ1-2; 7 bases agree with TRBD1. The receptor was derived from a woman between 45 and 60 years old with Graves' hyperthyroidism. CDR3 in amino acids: CASSPYTGVEYGYTF. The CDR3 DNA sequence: TGTGCCAGCAGCCCTTACACAGGGGTAGAATATGGCTACACCTTC.